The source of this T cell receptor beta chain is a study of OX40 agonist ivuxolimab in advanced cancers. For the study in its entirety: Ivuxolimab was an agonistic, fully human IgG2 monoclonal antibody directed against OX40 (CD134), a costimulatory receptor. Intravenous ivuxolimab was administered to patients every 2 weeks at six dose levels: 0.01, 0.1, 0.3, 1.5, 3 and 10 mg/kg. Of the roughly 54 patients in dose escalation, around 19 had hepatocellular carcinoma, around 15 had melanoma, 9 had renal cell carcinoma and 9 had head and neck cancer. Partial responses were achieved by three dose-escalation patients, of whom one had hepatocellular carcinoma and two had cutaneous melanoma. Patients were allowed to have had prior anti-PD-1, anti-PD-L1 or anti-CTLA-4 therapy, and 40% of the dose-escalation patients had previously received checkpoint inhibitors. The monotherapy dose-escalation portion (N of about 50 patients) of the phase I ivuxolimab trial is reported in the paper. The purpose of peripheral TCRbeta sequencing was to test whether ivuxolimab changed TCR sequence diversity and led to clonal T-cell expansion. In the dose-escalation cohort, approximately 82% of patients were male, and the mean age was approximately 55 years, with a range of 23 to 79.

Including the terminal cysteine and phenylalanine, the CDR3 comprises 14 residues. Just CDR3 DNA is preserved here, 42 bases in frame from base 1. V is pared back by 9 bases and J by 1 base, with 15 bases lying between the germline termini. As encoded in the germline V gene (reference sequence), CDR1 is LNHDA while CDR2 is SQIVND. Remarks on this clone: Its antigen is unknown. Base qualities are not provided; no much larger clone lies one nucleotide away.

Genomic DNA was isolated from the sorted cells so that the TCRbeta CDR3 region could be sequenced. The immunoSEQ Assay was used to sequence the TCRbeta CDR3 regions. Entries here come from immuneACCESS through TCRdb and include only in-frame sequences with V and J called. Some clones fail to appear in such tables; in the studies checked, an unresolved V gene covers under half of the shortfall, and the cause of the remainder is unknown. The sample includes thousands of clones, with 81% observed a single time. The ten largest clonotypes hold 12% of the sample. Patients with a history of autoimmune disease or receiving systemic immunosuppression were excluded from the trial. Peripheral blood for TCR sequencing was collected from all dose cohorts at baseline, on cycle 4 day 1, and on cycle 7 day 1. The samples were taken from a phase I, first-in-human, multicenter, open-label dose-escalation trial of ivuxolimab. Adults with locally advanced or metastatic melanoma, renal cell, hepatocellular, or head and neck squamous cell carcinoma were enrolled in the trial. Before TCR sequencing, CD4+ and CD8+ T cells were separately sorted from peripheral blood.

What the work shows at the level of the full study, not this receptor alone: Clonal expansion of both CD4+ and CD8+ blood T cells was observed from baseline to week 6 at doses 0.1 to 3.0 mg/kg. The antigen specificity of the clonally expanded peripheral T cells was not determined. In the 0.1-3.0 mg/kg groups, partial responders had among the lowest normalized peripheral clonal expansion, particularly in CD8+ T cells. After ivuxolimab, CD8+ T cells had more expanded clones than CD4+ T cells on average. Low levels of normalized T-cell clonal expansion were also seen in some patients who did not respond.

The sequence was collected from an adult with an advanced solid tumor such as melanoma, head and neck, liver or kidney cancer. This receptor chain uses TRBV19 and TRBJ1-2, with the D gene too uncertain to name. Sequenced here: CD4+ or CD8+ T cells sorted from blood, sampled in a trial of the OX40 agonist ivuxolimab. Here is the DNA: TGTGCCAGCAAAAGGCCGGGAGTTAACTATGGCTACACCTTC. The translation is CASKRPGVNYGYTF.